This entry concerns a single TCR beta chain. As yet, its antigen is unknown. Treatment specified: roughly 10-day PBMC culture with coronavirus spike peptide pools or control peptides (ViraFEST assay). These data are taken from a study of vaccination and CD4 T cells after COVID-19. Study details: Overlapping spike peptides of SARS-CoV-2, HCoV-NL63, HCoV-OC43 and HCoV-229E stimulated the cells. Notes on the study in general: Relatively few convalescent patients and no early post-infection timepoints were analyzed.

Sequencing of DNA taken from cultured CD4+ T cells relied on the Oncomine TCR Beta short-read assay. Genomic DNA was isolated from cultured CD4+ T cells. TCRdb ran MiXCR on the PCR reads and lists one entry per CDR3 protein. The data hold around 20,000 distinct CDR3 sequences, with over 55% observed a single time. This CDR3 spans 16 amino acids. V shed 4 bases and J 8 bases; nucleotides not matched to a gene: 14. Germline V gene sequence: CDR1 SGHTA, CDR2 FQGNSA. The sample was CD4+ T cells from blood, cultured in vitro, taken after SARS-CoV-2 vaccination. The chain uses TRBV7-2 and TRBJ2-3, with 8 bases aligning to TRBD1. The sequence was obtained from a human donor who had recovered from COVID-19. Here the CDR3 reads CASSSPSDRGRSTQYF. As DNA, the CDR3 is TGTGCCAGCAGCTCACCCTCCGACAGGGGACGAAGTACGCAGTATTTT.